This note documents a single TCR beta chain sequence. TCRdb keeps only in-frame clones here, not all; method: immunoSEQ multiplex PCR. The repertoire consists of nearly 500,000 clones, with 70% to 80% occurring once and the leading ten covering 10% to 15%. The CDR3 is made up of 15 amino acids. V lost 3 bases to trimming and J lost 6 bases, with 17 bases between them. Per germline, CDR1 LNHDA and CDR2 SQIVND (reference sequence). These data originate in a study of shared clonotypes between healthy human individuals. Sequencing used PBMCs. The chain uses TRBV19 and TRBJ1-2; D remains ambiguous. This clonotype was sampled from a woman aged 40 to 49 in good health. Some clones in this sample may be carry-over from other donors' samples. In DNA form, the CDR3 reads TGTGCCAGTAGTATGAGGGTCCCGCCAAGCGATGGCTACACCTTC. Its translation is CASSMRVPPSDGYTF. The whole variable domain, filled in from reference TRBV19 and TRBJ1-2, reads DGGITQSPKYLFRKEGQNVTLSCEQNLNHDAMYWYRQDPGQGLRLIYYSQIVNDFQKGDIAEGYSVSREKKESFPLTVTSAQKNPTAFYLCASSMRVPPSDGYTFGSGTRLTVV.